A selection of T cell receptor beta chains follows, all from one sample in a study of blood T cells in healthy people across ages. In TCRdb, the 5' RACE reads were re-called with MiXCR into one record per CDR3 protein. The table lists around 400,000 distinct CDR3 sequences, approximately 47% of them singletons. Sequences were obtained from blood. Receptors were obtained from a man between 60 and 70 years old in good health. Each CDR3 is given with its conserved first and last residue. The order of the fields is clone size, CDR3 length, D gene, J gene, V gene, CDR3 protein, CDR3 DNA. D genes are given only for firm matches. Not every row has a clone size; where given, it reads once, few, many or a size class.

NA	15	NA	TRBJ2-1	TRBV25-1	CASSKAVGTYNEQFF	TGTGCCAGCAGTAAAGCGGTTGGGACCTACAATGAGCAGTTCTTC
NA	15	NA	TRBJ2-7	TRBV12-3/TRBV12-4	CASTGPGLTNYEQYF	TGTGCCAGCACCGGACCGGGACTGACCAACTACGAGCAGTACTTC
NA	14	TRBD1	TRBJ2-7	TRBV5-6	CASSWTGRLNEQYF	TGTGCCAGCAGTTGGACAGGGCGCCTCAATGAGCAGTACTTC
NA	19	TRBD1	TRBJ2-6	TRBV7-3	CASSPIPGQPRSGANVLTF	TGTGCCAGCAGCCCTATCCCGGGACAGCCCCGCTCTGGGGCCAACGTCCTGACTTTC
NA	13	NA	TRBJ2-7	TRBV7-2	CASSKGVQYEQYF	TGTGCCAGCAGCAAGGGGGTCCAATACGAGCAGTACTTC
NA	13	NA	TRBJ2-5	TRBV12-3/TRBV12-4	CASSFNPGETQYF	TGTGCCAGCAGTTTCAACCCAGGAGAGACCCAGTACTTC
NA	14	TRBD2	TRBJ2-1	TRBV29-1	CSVTKRGSYNEQFF	TGCAGCGTAACAAAGCGGGGATCTTACAATGAGCAGTTCTTC
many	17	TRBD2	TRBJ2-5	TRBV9	CASSPTFSGRSQETQYF	TGTGCCAGCAGCCCAACCTTTAGCGGGAGGTCCCAAGAGACCCAGTACTTC
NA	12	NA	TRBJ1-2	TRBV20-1	CSAPRGAGGYTF	TGCAGTGCCCCCCGGGGGGCGGGAGGCTACACCTTC
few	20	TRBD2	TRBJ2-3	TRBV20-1	CSAQAVGGLAGGSRTDTQYF	TGCAGTGCACAGGCCGTGGGGGGACTAGCGGGAGGAAGCCGCACAGATACGCAGTATTTT
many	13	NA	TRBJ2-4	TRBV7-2	CASSPEAKNIQYF	TGTGCCAGCAGCCCGGAAGCCAAAAACATTCAGTACTTC
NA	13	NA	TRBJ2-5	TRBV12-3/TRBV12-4	CASSVWQQETQYF	TGTGCCAGCAGTGTATGGCAGCAAGAGACCCAGTACTTC
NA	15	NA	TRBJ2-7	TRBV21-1	CASSTPGHRSYEQYF	TGTGCCAGCAGCACGCCGGGACACCGATCCTACGAGCAGTACTTC
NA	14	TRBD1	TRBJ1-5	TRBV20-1	CSAGGRLGNQPQHF	TGCAGTGCAGGGGGCAGGTTAGGCAATCAGCCCCAGCATTTT